The 4 T cell receptor beta chains listed next were all sequenced from one sample in a study of vaccination effects on CD4 cells after COVID-19. Assay used: immunoSEQ multiplex PCR; TCRdb lists only in-frame clones, some missing. The top ten clones hold approximately 2.9% of a sample with tens of thousands of clones, about four fifths of them seen once. These receptors lack a known antigen. Cultured cells yielded isolated CD4+ T cells after 10 days. The sample here was CD4+ T cells from PBMCs cultured without peptide, taken before COVID-19 vaccination. These receptors were obtained from a human donor who received a COVID-19 vaccine.

The chain recombines TRBV14 with TRBJ1-3; D is perhaps TRBD1 (6 bases). The germline V gene encodes CDR1 SGHDN and CDR2 FVKESK. Trimming took off 4 bases at V and 8 bases at J, with 18 bases between the two ends. The CDR3 sequence is 15 residues long. As DNA, the CDR3 is TGTGCCAGCAGCCTTCGACGACAGGTTATGGACACCATATATTTT. It yields the protein CASSLRRQVMDTIYF.

The CDR3 sequence: CASSTGQRVTNEKLFF. CDR3 nucleotides: TGTGCCAGCTCCACGGGACAAAGGGTAACTAATGAAAAACTGTTTTTT. The chain is built from TRBV18 and TRBJ1-4, with D maybe TRBD1 (6 bases). CDR3 length: 16 residues. The germline gives CDR1 KGHSH, CDR2 LQKENI. Trimming shortened V by 6 bases and J by 1 base, and 15 bases separated the two germline ends.

The V call is TRBV7-8, the J call TRBJ1-4, with D possibly matching TRBD1 (5 bases). The V end was cut by 5 bases, the J end by 0 bases, with 13 bases between. The CDR3 contains 16 residues. Germline loops: CDR1 SGHVS, CDR2 FQNEAQ. The CDR3 region is CASSRSRGATNEKLFF. DNA of the CDR3: TGTGCCAGCAGCAGGTCCAGAGGGGCAACTAATGAAAAACTGTTTTTT.

The chain combines TRBV27 with TRBJ2-7; 11 nucleotides align to TRBD2. The germline V gene encodes CDR1 MNHEY and CDR2 SMNVEV (reference sequence). The CDR3 is made up of 14 amino acids. Losses at the gene ends were 7 bases for V and 7 bases for J; bases not matched to a gene: 9. The CDR3 spells CASTFTSGSFEQYF. The CDR3 DNA follows: TGTGCCAGCACCTTTACTAGCGGGAGTTTTGAGCAGTACTTC.